These 21 T cell receptor beta chains came from one sample sequenced in a study of T cell responses to AZD1222 COVID-19 vaccine (dated by TCRdb to about 2021). To prepare the library, the immunoSEQ multiplex PCR assay was applied. Sourced from immuneACCESS, this table was stored by TCRdb with only in-frame sequences that have V and J called. A share of the clones is absent; for the studies checked, an unresolved V gene accounts for under half, and the remainder has no known explanation. The sample table records approximately 76,000 clones; 88% of these occur just once. Of the sample, about 20% is held by the ten largest clones. The sample's time point, from its label and the paper: baseline before first vaccination. Sequencing used peripheral blood, obtained on day 0 of AZD1222 vaccination. Receptors were obtained from an adult in good health.

The chain has TRBV19 and TRBJ1-5; D unclear. CDR1 LNHDA and CDR2 SQIVND come from the germline V gene (reference sequence). Trimming took 7 bases from V and 4 from J, leaving 8 bases between them. The CDR3 runs 12 residues. The CDR3 region has the DNA TGTGCCAGTAACCCAGGAAATCAGCCCCAGCATTTT. Its protein product is CASNPGNQPQHF.

The V gene is TRBV18, the J gene TRBJ2-5; possibly TRBD1 for D (6 bases). Germline lookup yields CDR1 KGHSH and CDR2 LQKENI. V lost 2 bases, J lost 5 bases, and 15 bases lay in between. The CDR3 loop spans 15 amino acids. The CDR3 reads CASSPLNRVVETQYF. The CDR3 DNA is TGTGCCAGCTCACCATTAAACAGGGTTGTGGAGACCCAGTACTTC.

The chain is built from TRBV3-1 (or the pseudogene TRBV3-2) and TRBJ2-2; 8 bases align to TRBD1. CDR1 is LGHDT, CDR2 YNNKEL, per germline (reference sequence). This CDR3 spans 16 amino acids. The J segment lost 5 bases and the V segment lost 4 bases, leaving 9 bases of the junction unmatched. CDR3 in amino acids: CASSPRGQAGTGELFF. CDR3 coding DNA: TGTGCCAGCAGCCCACGGGGACAGGCGGGGACCGGGGAGCTGTTTTTT.

The chain carries TRBV5-6 and TRBJ2-1; 14 bases fit TRBD2. CDR3 size: 15 residues. Trimming at V came to 5 bases and at J to 9 bases, leaving 7 bases not matched to a gene. Germline V gives CDR1 SGHDT, CDR2 YYEEEE. CDR3 coding DNA: TGTGCCAGCAGACTGGGACTAGCGGGAGAAGGTGAGCAGTTCTTC. This encodes CASRLGLAGEGEQFF.

The chain links TRBV24-1 to TRBJ1-2; 9 nucleotides align to TRBD1. The ends lost 2 bases at V and 5 bases at J; junction bases unmatched: 5. The CDR3 has 15 residues. Germline V gene sequence: CDR1 KGHDR, CDR2 SFDVKD. CDR3 DNA: TGTGCCACCAGTGATTCGGGACAGGGTTTTTATGGCTACACCTTC. This encodes CATSDSGQGFYGYTF.

The V and J genes are TRBV18 and TRBJ2-3, with 11 bases matching TRBD2. This CDR3 region has 18 residues. The V and J ends lost 2 bases and 1 base, in that order; junction bases with no gene match: 8. Germline loops: CDR1 KGHSH, CDR2 LQKENI. The CDR3 protein is CASSPILAGASGTDTQYF. The CDR3 coding sequence is TGTGCCAGCTCACCAATACTAGCGGGGGCTTCTGGCACAGATACGCAGTATTTT. Complete variable domain (other parts from reference TRBV18 and TRBJ2-3): NAGVMQNPRHLVRRRGQEARLRCSPMKGHSHVYWYRQLPEEGLKFMVYLQKENIIDESGMPKERFSAEFPKEGPSILRIQQVVRGDSAAYFCASSPILAGASGTDTQYFGPGTRLTVL.

This clone was recorded once. This chain uses TRBV19 with TRBJ1-5; D may be TRBD1 (5 bases). V was clipped by 7 bases and J by 1 base, with 14 bases between them. CDR3 size: 15 residues. Germline CDR1 is LNHDA and CDR2 is SQIVND (reference sequence). In DNA form, the CDR3 reads TGTGCCAGTACTCTAGGTGGGGGAAGCAATCAGCCCCAGCATTTT. Amino acid sequence: CASTLGGGSNQPQHF. Using reference TRBV19 and TRBJ1-5 for the parts outside the CDR3, the full variable domain is DGGITQSPKYLFRKEGQNVTLSCEQNLNHDAMYWYRQDPGQGLRLIYYSQIVNDFQKGDIAEGYSVSREKKESFPLTVTSAQKNPTAFYLCASTLGGGSNQPQHFGDGTRLSIL.

The rearrangement joins TRBV30 to TRBJ2-2; 9 bases align to TRBD1. The V segment lost 5 bases and the J segment 6 bases; nucleotides outside the gene matches: 4. The CDR3 loop spans 13 amino acids. The germline V gene encodes CDR1 GTSNPN and CDR2 SVGIG (reference sequence). CDR3 sequence (DNA): TGTGCCTGGCGAGGGACAGGGCCCGGGGAGCTGTTTTTT. It translates to CAWRGTGPGELFF.

The chain is built from TRBV5-1 and TRBJ2-5; D is ambiguous. Germline CDR1 is SGHRS and CDR2 is YFSETQ. Trimming removed 3 bases at V and 2 bases at J, with 8 bases between. The CDR3 is 13 residues long. CDR3 DNA sequence: TGCGCCAGCAGCTGGCTAATTCAAGAGACCCAGTACTTC. This sequence encodes CASSWLIQETQYF.

This clone was seen a handful of times. J is TRBJ2-3 and V is TRBV9; the D is unclear. Trimming removed 0 bases at V and 6 bases at J, with 5 bases between. This CDR3 has 12 amino acids. CDR1 SGDLS and CDR2 YYNGEE come from the germline V gene. In DNA, the CDR3 is TGTGCCAGCAGCGTAGGAATCGATACGCAGTATTTT. It encodes CASSVGIDTQYF.

The gene calls are TRBV30 and TRBJ1-1, with D uncertain. Germline V gives CDR1 GTSNPN, CDR2 SVGIG (reference sequence). The CDR3 extends over 12 amino acids. With 0 bases removed from V and 6 bases from J, the gap between germline ends came to 8 bases. CDR3 coding DNA: TGTGCCTGGAGTGTACGAGGGCCTGAAGCTTTCTTT. This translates into CAWSVRGPEAFF.

This rearrangement joins TRBV6-1 to TRBJ1-3, with TRBD1 matching over 10 bases. Germline lookup yields CDR1 MNHNS and CDR2 SASEGT. The CDR3 loop spans 16 amino acids. V gave up 2 bases and J gave up 2 bases; unmatched junction bases: 3. In nucleotides, the CDR3 is TGTGCCAGCAGTGAAACCGGGACAGGGGCTGGAAACACCATATATTTT. Translation: CASSETGTGAGNTIYF.

The V and J genes are TRBV6-6 and TRBJ2-7, with D maybe TRBD1 (5 bases). Germline loops: CDR1 MNHNY, CDR2 SVGAGI (reference sequence). Trimming shortened V by 7 bases and J by 4 bases, and 11 bases separated the two germline ends. This CDR3 is 12 amino acids long. CDR3 sequence: CASKGPGYEQYF. CDR3 sequence (DNA): TGTGCCAGCAAGGGCCCAGGGTACGAGCAGTACTTC.

The CDR3, as DNA: TGTGCCAGCAGCCCACTGGGGGATACGCAGTATTTT. The encoded protein is CASSPLGDTQYF. The chain couples TRBV27 to TRBJ2-3; D remains unclear. The germline V gene encodes CDR1 MNHEY and CDR2 SMNVEV (reference sequence). Trimming stripped 6 bases from V and 6 bases from J, with 10 bases between. This CDR3 is built from 12 residues.

The DNA of the CDR3 is TGTGCCAGCAGCAGACTAGCTGGCTCCTACAATGAGCAGTTCTTC. As protein: CASSRLAGSYNEQFF. The chain links TRBV11-3 to TRBJ2-1; TRBD2 matches 7 bases. V dropped 5 bases and J dropped 0; count of bases not matched to a gene: 4. Germline V lookup: CDR1 SGHNT, CDR2 YENEEA. CDR3 size: 15 residues.

The chain recombines TRBV11-2 with TRBJ2-7; D is perhaps TRBD1 (6 bases). Looked up from germline, CDR1 is SGHAT and CDR2 is FQNNGV. This CDR3 region has 12 residues. Trimming removed 8 bases at V and 7 bases at J, with 15 bases between. Here the CDR3 DNA reads TGTGCCAGCCTCAGGGGCCCCGGAGAGCAGTACTTC. It encodes CASLRGPGEQYF.

The V call is TRBV29-1, the J call TRBJ2-1; D may be TRBD2 (5 bases). The V end was cut by 7 bases, the J end by 1 base, with 20 bases between. The CDR3 covers 16 residues. From germline, CDR1 is SQVTM and CDR2 ANQGSEA. CDR3 sequence (DNA): TGCAGCGCCCGGTATGGCGGCGGGTTTTCCTACAATGAGCAGTTCTTC. Amino acids: CSARYGGGFSYNEQFF.

This clone was observed a handful of times. The V call is TRBV2, the J call TRBJ2-2, with TRBD2 identical over 10 bases. The length of the CDR3 is 15 residues. In germline, CDR1 is SNHLY, CDR2 FYNNEI. The J segment lost 4 bases and the V segment lost 5 bases, leaving 4 bases of the junction unmatched. The CDR3 here is CASSKLAGITGELFF. CDR3 bases: TGTGCCAGCAGTAAACTAGCGGGAATCACCGGGGAGCTGTTTTTT.

The chain combines TRBV7-2 with TRBJ2-7; TRBD2 matches 11 bases. With V trimmed by 8 bases and J by 3 bases, 9 bases remained unmatched. The CDR3 runs 15 residues. Germline assignment: CDR1 SGHTA and CDR2 FQGNSA. CDR3: CASELLAGAYYEQYF. CDR3 nucleotide sequence: TGTGCCAGCGAACTACTAGCGGGGGCGTACTACGAGCAGTACTTC.

This chain links TRBV10-3 with TRBJ2-5; 13 bases line up with TRBD2. This CDR3 is 14 amino acids long. From germline, CDR1 is ENHRY and CDR2 SYGVKD. The V segment lost 10 bases and the J segment 0 bases; nucleotides outside the gene matches: 2. In nucleotides, the CDR3 is TGTGCCACGGGGACTAGCGGGGACCAAGAGACCCAGTACTTC. This gives the protein CATGTSGDQETQYF.

This chain joins TRBV7-9 and TRBJ1-1; D not certain. Germline V gives CDR1 SEHNR, CDR2 FQNEAQ (reference sequence). The CDR3 length is 12 residues. The V and J ends lost 3 bases and 1 base respectively, with 3 bases between them. Here the CDR3 DNA reads TGTGCCAGCAGCTTTGAGAACACTGAAGCTTTCTTT. It codes for CASSFENTEAFF.